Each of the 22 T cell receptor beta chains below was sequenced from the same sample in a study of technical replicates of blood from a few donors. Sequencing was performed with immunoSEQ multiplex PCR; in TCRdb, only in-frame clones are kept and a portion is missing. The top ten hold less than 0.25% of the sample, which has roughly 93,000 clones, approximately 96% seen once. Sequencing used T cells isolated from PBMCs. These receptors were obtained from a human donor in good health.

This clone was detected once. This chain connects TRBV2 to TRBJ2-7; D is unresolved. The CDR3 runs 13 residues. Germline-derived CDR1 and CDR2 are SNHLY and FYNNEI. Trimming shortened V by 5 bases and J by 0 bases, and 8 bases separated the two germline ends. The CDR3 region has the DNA TGTGCCAGCAGTAGGTACAGCTCCTACGAGCAGTACTTC. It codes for CASSRYSSYEQYF.

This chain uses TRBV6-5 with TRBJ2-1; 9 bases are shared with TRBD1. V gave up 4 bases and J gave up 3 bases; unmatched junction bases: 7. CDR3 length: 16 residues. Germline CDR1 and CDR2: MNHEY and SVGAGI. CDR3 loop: CASSFSGTGIYNEQFF. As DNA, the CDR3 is TGTGCCAGCAGTTTCTCCGGGACAGGGATCTACAATGAGCAGTTCTTC.

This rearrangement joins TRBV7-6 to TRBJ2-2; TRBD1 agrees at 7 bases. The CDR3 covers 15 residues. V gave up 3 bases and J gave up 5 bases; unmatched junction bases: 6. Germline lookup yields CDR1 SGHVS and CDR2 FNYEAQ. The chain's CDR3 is CASSLYRGPTGELFF. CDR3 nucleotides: TGTGCCAGCAGCTTGTACAGGGGACCTACCGGGGAGCTGTTTTTT.

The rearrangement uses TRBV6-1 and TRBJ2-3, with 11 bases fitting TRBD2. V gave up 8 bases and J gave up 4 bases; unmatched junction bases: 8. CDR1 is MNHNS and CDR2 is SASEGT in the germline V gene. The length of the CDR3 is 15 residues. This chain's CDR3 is CASETSGASPDTQYF. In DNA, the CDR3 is TGTGCCAGCGAGACTAGCGGGGCCTCTCCAGATACGCAGTATTTT.

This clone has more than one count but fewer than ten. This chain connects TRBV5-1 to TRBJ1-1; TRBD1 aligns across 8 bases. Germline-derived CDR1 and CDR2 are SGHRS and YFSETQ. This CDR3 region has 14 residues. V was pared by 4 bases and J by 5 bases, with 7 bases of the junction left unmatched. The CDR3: CASSGMTGATEAFF. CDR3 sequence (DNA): TGCGCCAGCAGCGGCATGACAGGGGCGACTGAAGCTTTCTTT.

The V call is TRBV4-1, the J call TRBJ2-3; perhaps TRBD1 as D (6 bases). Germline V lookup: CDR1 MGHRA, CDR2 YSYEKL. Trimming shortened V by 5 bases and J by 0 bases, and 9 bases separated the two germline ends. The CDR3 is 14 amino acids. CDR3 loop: CASSLGTSTDTQYF. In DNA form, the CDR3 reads TGCGCCAGCAGCTTGGGGACAAGCACAGATACGCAGTATTTT.

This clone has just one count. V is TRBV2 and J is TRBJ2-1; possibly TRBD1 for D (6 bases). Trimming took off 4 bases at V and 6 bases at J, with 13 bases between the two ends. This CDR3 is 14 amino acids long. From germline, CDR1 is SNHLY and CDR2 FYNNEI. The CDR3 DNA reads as TGTGCCAGCAGTGTTCGGACAGCATCCAATGAGCAGTTCTTC. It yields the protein CASSVRTASNEQFF.

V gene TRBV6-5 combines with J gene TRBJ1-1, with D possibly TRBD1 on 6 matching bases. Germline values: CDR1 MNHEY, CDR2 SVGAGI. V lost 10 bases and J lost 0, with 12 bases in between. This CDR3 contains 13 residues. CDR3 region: CATVQGMNTEAFF. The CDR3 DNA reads TGTGCCACCGTACAGGGAATGAACACTGAAGCTTTCTTT.

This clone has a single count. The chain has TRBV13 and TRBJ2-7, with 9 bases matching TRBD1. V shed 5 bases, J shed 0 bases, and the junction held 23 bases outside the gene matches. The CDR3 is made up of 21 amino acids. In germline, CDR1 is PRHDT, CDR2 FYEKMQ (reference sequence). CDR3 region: CASSLRPHSVAGTGNSYEQYF. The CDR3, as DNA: TGTGCCAGCAGCCTACGCCCCCACTCTGTAGCCGGGACAGGGAACTCCTACGAGCAGTACTTC.

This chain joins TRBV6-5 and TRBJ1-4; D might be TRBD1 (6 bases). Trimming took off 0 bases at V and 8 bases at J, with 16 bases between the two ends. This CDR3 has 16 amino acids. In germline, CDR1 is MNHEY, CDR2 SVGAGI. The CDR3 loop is CASSYSLSGEREKLFF. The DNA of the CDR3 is TGTGCCAGCAGTTACTCACTCTCAGGGGAGAGGGAAAAACTGTTTTTT.

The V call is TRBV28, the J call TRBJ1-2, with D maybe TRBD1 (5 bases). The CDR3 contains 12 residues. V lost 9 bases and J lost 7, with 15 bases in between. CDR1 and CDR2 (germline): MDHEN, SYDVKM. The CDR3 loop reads CASSGRGRGYTF. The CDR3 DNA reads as TGTGCCAGTTCGGGGAGGGGTCGTGGCTACACCTTC.

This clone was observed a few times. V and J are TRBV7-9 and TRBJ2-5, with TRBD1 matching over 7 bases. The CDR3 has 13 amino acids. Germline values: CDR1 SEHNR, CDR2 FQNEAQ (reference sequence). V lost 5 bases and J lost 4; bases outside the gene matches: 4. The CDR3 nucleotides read TGTGCCAGCAGCACGACAGGGTCAGAGACCCAGTACTTC. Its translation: CASSTTGSETQYF.

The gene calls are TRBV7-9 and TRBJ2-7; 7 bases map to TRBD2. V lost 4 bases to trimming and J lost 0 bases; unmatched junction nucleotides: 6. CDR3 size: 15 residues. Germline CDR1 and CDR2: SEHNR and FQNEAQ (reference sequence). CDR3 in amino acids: CASSSLRGSSYEQYF. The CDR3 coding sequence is TGTGCCAGCAGCTCACTGCGGGGGAGCTCCTACGAGCAGTACTTC.

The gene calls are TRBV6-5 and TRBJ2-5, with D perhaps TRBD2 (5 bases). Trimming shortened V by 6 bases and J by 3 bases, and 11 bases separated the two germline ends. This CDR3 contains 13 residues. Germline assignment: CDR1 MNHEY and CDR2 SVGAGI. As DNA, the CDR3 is TGTGCCAGCAGCCCCTTGAGGGAAGAGACCCAGTACTTC. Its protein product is CASSPLREETQYF.

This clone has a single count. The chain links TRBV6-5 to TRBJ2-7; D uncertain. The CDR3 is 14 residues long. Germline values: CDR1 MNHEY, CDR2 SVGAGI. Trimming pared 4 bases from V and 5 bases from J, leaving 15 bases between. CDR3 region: CASSSRGPPNEQYF. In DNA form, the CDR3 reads TGTGCCAGCAGTTCCCGAGGCCCCCCTAACGAGCAGTACTTC.

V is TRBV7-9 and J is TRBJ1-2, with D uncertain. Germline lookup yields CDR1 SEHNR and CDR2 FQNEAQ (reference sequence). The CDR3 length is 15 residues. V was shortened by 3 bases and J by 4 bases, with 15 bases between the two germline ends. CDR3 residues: CASSFEAGGTYGYTF. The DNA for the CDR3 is TGTGCCAGCAGCTTTGAGGCAGGAGGCACCTATGGCTACACCTTC. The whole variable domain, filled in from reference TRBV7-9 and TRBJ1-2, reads DTGVSQNPRHKITKRGQNVTFRCDPISEHNRLYWYRQTLGQGPEFLTYFQNEAQLEKSRLLSDRFSAERPKGSFSTLEIQRTEQGDSAMYLCASSFEAGGTYGYTFGSGTRLTVV.

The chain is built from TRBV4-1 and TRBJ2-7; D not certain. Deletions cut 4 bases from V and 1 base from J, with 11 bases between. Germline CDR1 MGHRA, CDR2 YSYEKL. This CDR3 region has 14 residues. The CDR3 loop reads CASSLLFRSYEQYF. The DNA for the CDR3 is TGCGCCAGCAGCCTCCTCTTTCGTTCCTACGAGCAGTACTTC.

Here the CDR3 reads CASSPGGGQGNQPQHF. The CDR3 DNA sequence: TGTGCCAGCAGCCCCGGCGGGGGACAGGGAAATCAGCCCCAGCATTTT. V and J are TRBV9 and TRBJ1-5; 9 bases are a match to TRBD1. V was pared by 4 bases and J by 4 bases, with 9 bases of the junction left unmatched. The CDR3 is 16 residues long. Germline CDR1 reads SGDLS; CDR2 reads YYNGEE.

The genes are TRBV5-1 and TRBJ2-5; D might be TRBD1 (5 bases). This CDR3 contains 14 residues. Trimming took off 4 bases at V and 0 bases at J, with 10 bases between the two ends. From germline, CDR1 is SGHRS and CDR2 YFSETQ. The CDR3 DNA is TGCGCCAGCAGCCCGGTGACAGACCAAGAGACCCAGTACTTC. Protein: CASSPVTDQETQYF.

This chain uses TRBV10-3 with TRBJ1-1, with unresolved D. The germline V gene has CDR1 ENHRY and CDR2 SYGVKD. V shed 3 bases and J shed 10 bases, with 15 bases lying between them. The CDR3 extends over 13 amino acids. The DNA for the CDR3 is TGTGCCATCAGTGACCGATCGGGAGAAGGAGCTTTCTTT. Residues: CAISDRSGEGAFF.

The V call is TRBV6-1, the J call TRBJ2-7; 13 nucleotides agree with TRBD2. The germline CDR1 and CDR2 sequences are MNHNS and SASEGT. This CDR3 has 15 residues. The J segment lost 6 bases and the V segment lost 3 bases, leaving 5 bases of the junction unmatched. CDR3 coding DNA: TGTGCCAGCAGTGAGCAGGGACTAGCGGGAACCGAGCAGTACTTC. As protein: CASSEQGLAGTEQYF.

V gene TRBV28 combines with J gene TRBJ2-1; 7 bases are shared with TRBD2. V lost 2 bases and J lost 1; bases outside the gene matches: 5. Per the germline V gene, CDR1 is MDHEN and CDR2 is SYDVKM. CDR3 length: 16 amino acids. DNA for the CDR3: TGTGCCAGCAGTTTAGGGCCGGGGGGATCCTACAATGAGCAGTTCTTC. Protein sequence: CASSLGPGGSYNEQFF.